The 25 T cell receptor beta chains presented below share a single source sample, sequenced in a study of blood T cell repertoires in COVID-19. TCRdb's copy holds only in-frame clones and misses some; the assay was immunoSEQ multiplex PCR. The sample gives 120,000 or so clones, around 85% of which show up once; 3.9% is in the top ten. Sequenced: peripheral blood. All receptors come from a man between 60 and 75 years old with acute or convalescent COVID-19.

J is TRBJ2-5 and V is TRBV14, with D possibly matching TRBD2 (6 bases). The ends were cut back, 1 base at V and 5 bases at J, with 20 bases in the middle. The CDR3 spans 17 residues. The germline V gene has CDR1 SGHDN and CDR2 FVKESK. This CDR3 is CASSQVIGGFGAETQYF. The DNA for the CDR3 is TGTGCCAGCAGCCAAGTAATCGGGGGTTTCGGTGCGGAGACCCAGTACTTC.

This clone has more than one count but fewer than ten. V gene TRBV2 combines with J gene TRBJ2-2, with D possibly being TRBD2 (7 bases). The CDR3 has 14 residues. Germline V gives CDR1 SNHLY, CDR2 FYNNEI. V lost 6 bases, J lost 6 bases, and 14 bases lay in between. The CDR3 reads CASSAVGGPGELFF. In nucleotides, the CDR3 is TGTGCCAGCAGCGCCGTGGGGGGGCCCGGGGAGCTGTTTTTT.

The rearrangement uses TRBV28 and TRBJ2-3; 8 bases align to TRBD1. The CDR3 loop spans 15 amino acids. Germline CDR1 is MDHEN and CDR2 is SYDVKM. J gave up 4 bases and V 5 bases, and 8 bases lay outside the gene matches. CDR3 amino acids: CASSTRTGYADTQYF. Here the CDR3 DNA reads TGTGCCAGCAGTACCAGGACAGGGTACGCAGATACGCAGTATTTT.

The chain couples TRBV27 to TRBJ1-1; D is ambiguous. The CDR3 has 13 amino acids. Between the trimmed V and J ends, which lost 3 bases and 7 bases, there was a span of 12 bases. The germline V gene has CDR1 MNHEY and CDR2 SMNVEV (reference sequence). The CDR3 DNA is TGTGCCAGCAGTTTCCCTCACTCGGGTGAAGCTTTCTTT. Amino acid sequence: CASSFPHSGEAFF.

V is TRBV5-4 and J is TRBJ1-3; no clear D. CDR3 length: 16 amino acids. V lost 0 bases to trimming and J lost 0 bases, with 10 bases between them. Germline assignment: CDR1 SGHNT and CDR2 YYREEE (reference sequence). CDR3 in amino acids: CASSLGGGNSGNTIYF. CDR3 in DNA: TGTGCCAGCAGCTTGGGCGGCGGAAACTCTGGAAACACCATATATTTT.

The chain joins TRBV10-2 to TRBJ2-7, with D possibly TRBD2 on 6 matching bases. Trimming took off 7 bases at V and 4 bases at J, with 11 bases between the two ends. CDR1 and CDR2 (germline): WSHSY, SAAADI. This CDR3 has 12 amino acids. The DNA for the CDR3 is TGCGCCAGCACCGGGACTGAGTACGAGCAGTACTTC. Protein product: CASTGTEYEQYF.

The chain links TRBV7-3 to TRBJ2-3; a possible D gene is TRBD2 (6 bases). V was cut by 2 bases and J by 3 bases, with 9 bases left in between. The CDR3 spans 14 residues. Per the germline V gene, CDR1 is SGHTA and CDR2 is FQGTGA. The CDR3 loop reads CASSLAGRTDTQYF. In nucleotides, the CDR3 is TGTGCCAGCAGCTTAGCGGGGAGGACAGATACGCAGTATTTT. Complete variable domain (other parts from reference TRBV7-3 and TRBJ2-3): GAGVSQTPSNKVTEKGKYVELRCDPISGHTALYWYRQSLGQGPEFLIYFQGTGAADDSGLPNDRFFAVRPEGSVSTLKIQRTERGDSAVYLCASSLAGRTDTQYFGPGTRLTVL.

V is TRBV4-3 and J is TRBJ2-7; 9 bases agree with TRBD1. V lost 0 bases and J lost 3; bases outside the gene matches: 3. The germline CDR1 and CDR2 sequences are LGHNA and YSLEER. The CDR3 has 15 amino acids. CDR3: CASSQDQGQGYEQYF. The CDR3 DNA is TGCGCCAGCAGCCAAGATCAGGGACAGGGCTACGAGCAGTACTTC.

This chain links TRBV29-1 with TRBJ2-7; D might be TRBD1 (6 bases). Trimming left V 4 bases short and J 3 bases short, with 13 bases between. Germline CDR1 and CDR2: SQVTM and ANQGSEA. The CDR3 totals 13 residues. CDR3 region: CSVASTGLYEQYF. CDR3 nucleotide sequence: TGCAGCGTTGCATCGACAGGACTCTACGAGCAGTACTTC.

The genes are TRBV12-3 or TRBV12-4 and TRBJ1-2; D is possibly TRBD1 (6 bases). Between the trimmed V and J ends, which lost 3 bases and 4 bases, there was a span of 9 bases. CDR3 length equals 13 residues. The CDR3 nucleotides are TGTGCCAGCAGTTTTGGGGGCGCCTATGGCTACACCTTC. Protein sequence: CASSFGGAYGYTF.

This rearrangement joins TRBV28 to TRBJ2-5, with TRBD1 matching over 7 bases. Looked up from germline, CDR1 is MDHEN and CDR2 is SYDVKM. Losses at the gene ends were 2 bases for V and 4 bases for J; bases not matched to a gene: 10. This CDR3 has 16 residues. This chain's CDR3 is CASSLLGGATGETQYF. CDR3 DNA: TGTGCCAGCAGTTTACTAGGGGGCGCGACGGGAGAGACCCAGTACTTC. The full variable domain, rest sourced from reference TRBV28 and TRBJ2-5, is DVKVTQSSRYLVKRTGEKVFLECVQDMDHENMFWYRQDPGLGLRLIYFSYDVKMKEKGDIPEGYSVSREKKERFSLILESASTNQTSMYLCASSLLGGATGETQYFGPGTRLLVL.

V gene TRBV7-8 combines with J gene TRBJ1-5, with a possible D match to TRBD1 (5 bases). The germline V gene encodes CDR1 SGHVS and CDR2 FQNEAQ. Trimming pared 1 base from V and 0 bases from J, leaving 13 bases between. There are 17 residues in the CDR3. The CDR3 sequence: CASSLVSRAYSNQPQHF. CDR3 bases: TGTGCCAGCAGCTTAGTTTCCAGGGCTTATAGCAATCAGCCCCAGCATTTT.

As DNA, the CDR3 is TGCAGCGCCCCGGGACAGGCCGCCGGTACGCAGTATTTT. Translated: CSAPGQAAGTQYF. V gene TRBV29-1 combines with J gene TRBJ2-3; 8 bases map to TRBD1. The J segment lost 8 bases and the V segment lost 7 bases, leaving 11 bases of the junction unmatched. In germline, CDR1 is SQVTM, CDR2 ANQGSEA. The CDR3 spans 13 residues.

The V and J genes are TRBV27 and TRBJ1-1, with D tentatively TRBD1 (5 bases). The CDR3 sequence is 16 residues long. Trimming took off 2 bases at V and 4 bases at J, with 17 bases between the two ends. Germline V gives CDR1 MNHEY, CDR2 SMNVEV (reference sequence). Here the CDR3 reads CASSLTPSGGFTEAFF. As DNA, the CDR3 is TGTGCCAGCAGTTTAACCCCCTCCGGGGGGTTCACTGAAGCTTTCTTT.

The chain has TRBV6-2 or TRBV6-3 and TRBJ2-5; perhaps TRBD2 as D (5 bases). This CDR3 has 16 residues. The ends were cut back, 2 bases at V and 4 bases at J, with 17 bases in the middle. Per the germline V gene, CDR1 is MNHEY and CDR2 is SVGEGT. CDR3 amino acids: CASSYPTPLGAETQYF. Here the CDR3 DNA reads TGTGCCAGCAGTTACCCCACCCCTCTGGGAGCAGAGACCCAGTACTTC.

This clone appeared a single time. V gene TRBV28 combines with J gene TRBJ1-2; 9 nucleotides match TRBD1. Germline CDR1 and CDR2: MDHEN and SYDVKM. With V trimmed by 5 bases and J by 2 bases, 9 bases remained unmatched. This CDR3 has 16 amino acids. CDR3 sequence: CASSQWNRGQNYGYTF. CDR3 sequence (DNA): TGTGCCAGCAGTCAATGGAACAGGGGGCAGAACTATGGCTACACCTTC.

The gene calls are TRBV9 and TRBJ2-2; 9 positions agree with TRBD2. The J segment lost 6 bases and the V segment lost 6 bases, leaving 3 bases of the junction unmatched. The germline gives CDR1 SGDLS, CDR2 YYNGEE. The CDR3 runs to 13 residues. The CDR3 region is CASIPSGAGELFF. CDR3 DNA sequence: TGTGCCAGCATACCTAGCGGGGCCGGGGAGCTGTTTTTT.

The chain links TRBV11-3 to TRBJ2-2; tentative D call: TRBD2 (5 bases). Germline V gives CDR1 SGHNT, CDR2 YENEEA. The CDR3 covers 16 residues. Trimming took off 5 bases at V and 1 base at J, with 14 bases between the two ends. CDR3 DNA: TGTGCCAGCAGCCCAGGAGGAGCAGAGAACACCGGGGAGCTGTTTTTT. The encoded protein is CASSPGGAENTGELFF. Looking up the rest from reference TRBV11-3 and TRBJ2-2 gives the full variable domain: EAGVVQSPRYKIIEKKQPVAFWCNPISGHNTLYWYLQNLGQGPELLIRYENEEAVDDSQLPKDRFSAERLKGVDSTLKIQPAELGDSAVYLCASSPGGAENTGELFFGEGSRLTVL.

This chain connects TRBV13 to TRBJ2-7, with D possibly being TRBD2 (6 bases). CDR1 is PRHDT, CDR2 FYEKMQ, per germline (reference sequence). With 0 bases removed from V and 6 bases from J, the gap between germline ends came to 9 bases. This CDR3 comprises 13 residues. The CDR3 DNA follows: TGTGCCAGCAGCTTAGGTAGGGGAGGCGAGCAGTACTTC. Translating it yields CASSLGRGGEQYF.

V is TRBV5-1 and J is TRBJ2-5; maybe TRBD1 (6 bases). Trimming removed 4 bases from V and 5 bases from J, with 18 bases in between. Germline V gene lookup returns CDR1 SGHRS and CDR2 YFSETQ. The CDR3 covers 15 residues. CDR3 DNA: TGCGCCAGCAGCCTTAACCAGGGGATGGGGGAGACCCAGTACTTC. Translated, it gives CASSLNQGMGETQYF.

The rearrangement links TRBV5-4 to TRBJ2-2; 9 nucleotides agree with TRBD2. CDR1 is SGHNT and CDR2 is YYREEE in the germline V gene (reference sequence). The CDR3 has 17 amino acids. The J segment lost 6 bases and the V segment lost 0 bases, leaving 9 bases of the junction unmatched. The CDR3 sequence: CASSLGRGVAGAGELFF. The CDR3 coding sequence is TGTGCCAGCAGCTTGGGAAGGGGAGTAGCGGGGGCCGGGGAGCTGTTTTTT.

The chain uses TRBV29-1 and TRBJ2-1, with D perhaps TRBD2 (6 bases). The CDR3 totals 12 residues. Germline V lookup: CDR1 SQVTM, CDR2 ANQGSEA. V shed 7 bases and J shed 8 bases, with 15 bases lying between them. The CDR3 here is CSGRRGSDEQFF. CDR3 DNA sequence: TGCAGCGGAAGGAGGGGAAGCGATGAGCAGTTCTTC.

This clone occurred a few times. This rearrangement joins TRBV28 to TRBJ2-7, with D perhaps matching TRBD2 (5 bases). Germline V gene data show CDR1 as MDHEN and CDR2 as SYDVKM. This CDR3 comprises 13 residues. V shed 6 bases and J shed 7 bases, with 16 bases lying between them. CDR3: CASSTRAPAEQYF. The CDR3 coding sequence is TGTGCCAGCAGCACTAGGGCCCCCGCGGAGCAGTACTTC.

This clone turned up a few times. This sequence joins TRBV27 and TRBJ2-3; D may be TRBD2 (5 bases). This CDR3 has 14 residues. V was shortened by 5 bases and J by 2 bases, with 11 bases between the two germline ends. CDR1 is MNHEY, CDR2 SMNVEV, per germline (reference sequence). The CDR3 loop reads CASSPRRDTDTQYF. The DNA of the CDR3 is TGTGCCAGCAGTCCGAGACGGGACACAGATACGCAGTATTTT.

The CDR3 loop is CASSWGLAESYNEQFF. CDR3 nucleotide sequence: TGCGCCAGCAGCTGGGGACTAGCGGAGTCCTACAATGAGCAGTTCTTC. The J gene is TRBJ2-1, the V gene TRBV5-1; 11 nucleotides align to TRBD2. Looked up from germline, CDR1 is SGHRS and CDR2 is YFSETQ. V lost 3 bases, J lost 1 base, and 3 bases stayed unmatched. This CDR3 has 16 residues.